The 27 T cell receptor beta chains in this list originate from one sample, sequenced in a study of blood T cell repertoires in COVID-19. Sequenced by immunoSEQ multiplex PCR; TCRdb stores in-frame clones only, minus some. The sample has some 180,000 clones; around 80% are singletons. The sample taken for sequencing was peripheral blood. The receptors derive from a man over 45 who had recovered from COVID-19.

The V and J genes are TRBV11-2 and TRBJ1-1, with 7 bases that match TRBD1. Germline V CDR1 and CDR2: SGHAT, FQNNGV. The CDR3 covers 16 residues. The V segment lost 1 base and the J segment 5 bases; nucleotides outside the gene matches: 10. The CDR3 here is CASSLGGQAHRTEAFF. Here the CDR3 DNA reads TGTGCCAGCAGCTTAGGAGGACAGGCTCACCGAACTGAAGCTTTCTTT.

The chain links TRBV6-2 or TRBV6-3 to TRBJ2-5, with 9 bases that match TRBD2. The CDR3 has 16 residues. Unmatched junction bases numbered 11, after V lost 4 bases and J lost 5 bases. Germline CDR1 is MNHEY and CDR2 is SVGEGT. The CDR3 DNA sequence: TGTGCCAGCAGTTTTCCCTCTAGCGGGACGAGGGAGACCCAGTACTTC. Amino acid sequence: CASSFPSSGTRETQYF.

This clone was seen only once. This sequence joins TRBV5-4 and TRBJ2-1; TRBD2 matches 9 bases. Germline assignment: CDR1 SGHNT and CDR2 YYREEE (reference sequence). Losses at the gene ends were 5 bases for V and 0 bases for J; bases not matched to a gene: 3. The CDR3 runs 15 residues. The CDR3 is CASRYSGSSYNEQFF. The CDR3 region has the DNA TGTGCCAGCAGATATAGCGGGAGCTCCTACAATGAGCAGTTCTTC.

The rearrangement links TRBV7-2 to TRBJ2-2, with no clear D. The germline V gene has CDR1 SGHTA and CDR2 FQGNSA. This CDR3 is built from 12 residues. The germline V and J ends were trimmed by 8 bases and 5 bases, with 9 bases remaining between them. The CDR3, as DNA: TGTGCCAGCCTGACAAAGACCGGGGAGCTGTTTTTT. This encodes CASLTKTGELFF.

The CDR3 region has the DNA TGTGCCAGCAGTGGGGTGGAGGCTTCGGACAGGGGCCTCTATGGCTACACCTTC. Translating it yields CASSGVEASDRGLYGYTF. This sequence joins TRBV5-6 and TRBJ1-2; the match to TRBD1 covers 9 bases. Germline V gene lookup returns CDR1 SGHDT and CDR2 YYEEEE. V trimming: 5 bases; J trimming: 4 bases; junction bases outside the gene matches: 18. The CDR3 runs 18 residues.

The V call is TRBV24-1, the J call TRBJ2-1; D is perhaps TRBD2 (6 bases). V was trimmed by 4 bases and J by 9 bases, leaving 12 bases between them. CDR1 is KGHDR, CDR2 SFDVKD, per germline. The CDR3 is 13 amino acids. This chain's CDR3 is CATSEPGLFEQFF. The CDR3 DNA reads TGTGCCACCAGTGAGCCGGGACTGTTTGAGCAGTTCTTC.

The chain carries TRBV3-1 (or the pseudogene TRBV3-2) and TRBJ2-2; a weak D match, TRBD1 (6 bases). With 6 bases removed from V and 1 base from J, the gap between germline ends came to 15 bases. Germline V gene lookup returns CDR1 LGHDT and CDR2 YNNKEL (reference sequence). The CDR3 sequence is 16 residues long. CDR3 residues: CASRLKPGQNTGELFF. Here the CDR3 DNA reads TGTGCCAGCAGGCTGAAACCGGGACAGAACACCGGGGAGCTGTTTTTT.

The chain recombines TRBV3-1 (or the pseudogene TRBV3-2) with TRBJ1-2, with 7 bases identical to TRBD1. V dropped 4 bases and J dropped 7; count of bases not matched to a gene: 6. The CDR3 extends over 13 amino acids. Germline CDR1 and CDR2: LGHDT and YNNKEL (reference sequence). CDR3 amino acids: CASSLNRGSGYTF. CDR3 coding DNA: TGTGCCAGCAGCCTGAACAGGGGCTCTGGCTACACCTTC.

This chain links TRBV15 with TRBJ1-2; the D gene is possibly TRBD1 (6 bases). Trimming stripped 0 bases from V and 0 bases from J, with 8 bases between. The CDR3 is 15 amino acids. CDR1 and CDR2 (germline): LNHNV, YYDKDF (reference sequence). The CDR3 bases are TGTGCCACCAGCAGAGAGACAGGCTCTAACTATGGCTACACCTTC. Amino acids: CATSRETGSNYGYTF.

This clone was picked up a small number of times. The chain is built from TRBV7-2 and TRBJ1-2; D is perhaps TRBD1 (6 bases). The length of the CDR3 is 13 residues. V was shortened by 8 bases and J by 4 bases, with 14 bases between the two germline ends. The germline V gene has CDR1 SGHTA and CDR2 FQGNSA. The CDR3 here is CASGRGKGYGYTF. The DNA of the CDR3 is TGTGCCAGCGGTAGGGGGAAGGGCTATGGCTACACCTTC.

J is TRBJ2-1 and V is TRBV15; D unresolved. Germline CDR1 LNHNV, CDR2 YYDKDF (reference sequence). This CDR3 spans 14 amino acids. Trimming pared 3 bases from V and 4 bases from J, leaving 10 bases between. DNA for the CDR3: TGTGCCACCAGCAGCTTACCGACTTACAATGAGCAGTTCTTC. Its protein product is CATSSLPTYNEQFF. Complete variable domain (other parts from reference TRBV15 and TRBJ2-1): DAMVIQNPRYQVTQFGKPVTLSCSQTLNHNVMYWYQQKSSQAPKLLFHYYDKDFNNEADTPDNFQSRRPNTSFCFLDIRSPGLGDTAMYLCATSSLPTYNEQFFGPGTRLTVL.

The chain combines TRBV19 with TRBJ2-1; 8 bases align to TRBD2. Losses at the gene ends were 5 bases for V and 6 bases for J; bases not matched to a gene: 12. CDR1 and CDR2 from the germline V gene are LNHDA and SQIVND (reference sequence). This CDR3 is built from 16 residues. CDR3 bases: TGTGCCAGTAGTGTCGGGAGGGCCCGCTTTGCCAATGAGCAGTTCTTC. Amino acids: CASSVGRARFANEQFF.

The chain carries TRBV11-3 and TRBJ2-1; TRBD2 aligns across 9 bases. The CDR3 is 15 amino acids. V shed 1 base and J 4 bases; nucleotides not matched to a gene: 2. Germline V gene lookup returns CDR1 SGHNT and CDR2 YENEEA. This CDR3 is CASSLGSGGYNEQFF. As DNA, the CDR3 is TGTGCCAGCAGCTTAGGTAGCGGGGGATACAATGAGCAGTTCTTC.

This chain links TRBV5-1 with TRBJ1-1; 8 nucleotides line up with TRBD1. Germline CDR1 is SGHRS and CDR2 is YFSETQ. Losses at the gene ends were 4 bases for V and 4 bases for J; bases not matched to a gene: 9. The CDR3 covers 15 residues. The CDR3 DNA reads TGCGCCAGCAGCCCCCTCGGACAGGGAGTCACTGAAGCTTTCTTT. Translating it yields CASSPLGQGVTEAFF.

V usage is TRBV3-1 (or the pseudogene TRBV3-2) and J usage is TRBJ2-3; 8 bases are shared with TRBD2. Trimming removed 6 bases from V and 1 base from J; junction bases left unmatched: 6. Germline V gene data show CDR1 as LGHDT and CDR2 as YNNKEL (reference sequence). This CDR3 contains 15 residues. The CDR3 protein is CASRNREGGTDTQYF. The CDR3, as DNA: TGTGCCAGCAGGAACCGGGAGGGAGGCACAGATACGCAGTATTTT.

This clone occurred many times. The chain couples TRBV4-3 to TRBJ1-4; unclear D gene. The V and J ends lost 3 bases and 4 bases respectively, with 12 bases between them. There are 15 residues in the CDR3. Germline values: CDR1 LGHNA, CDR2 YSLEER. CDR3 sequence (DNA): TGCGCCAGCAGCCAGTTTAGGGAGGGTAATGAAAAACTGTTTTTT. It translates to CASSQFREGNEKLFF.

This clone was seen only once. V and J are TRBV14 and TRBJ1-2; D gene ambiguous. This CDR3 contains 15 residues. The V gene lost 1 base and the J gene lost 4 bases, with 13 bases spanning the gap. CDR1 and CDR2 (germline): SGHDN, FVKESK. The CDR3 DNA reads TGTGCCAGCAGCCAAGGAAGGGTAGGAGGCTATGGCTACACCTTC. It is translated as CASSQGRVGGYGYTF.

This clone has more than one count but fewer than ten. The chain employs TRBV20-1 and TRBJ1-5, with 9 bases aligning to TRBD1. This CDR3 is 14 amino acids long. Germline V CDR1 and CDR2: DFQATT, SNEGSKA (reference sequence). V lost 3 bases to trimming and J lost 6 bases; unmatched junction nucleotides: 6. The CDR3 spells CSASDRGRLQPQHF. DNA of the CDR3: TGCAGTGCTAGTGACAGGGGGAGGCTTCAGCCCCAGCATTTT.

In nucleotides, the CDR3 is TGTGCCAGCACTCTTGACAGGGCCTTGGGAGGCTACACCTTC. It translates to CASTLDRALGGYTF. The chain carries TRBV7-9 and TRBJ1-2, with 7 bases that match TRBD1. V lost 7 bases, J lost 8 bases, and 13 bases stayed unmatched. The CDR3 is 14 amino acids. Germline values: CDR1 SEHNR, CDR2 FQNEAQ (reference sequence).

The CDR3 loop is CASSPKQRRASNYGYTF. Written as DNA, the CDR3 is TGTGCCAGCAGTCCTAAACAGCGGCGAGCCTCTAACTATGGCTACACCTTC. The chain recombines TRBV27 with TRBJ1-2; D is unresolved. In germline, CDR1 is MNHEY, CDR2 SMNVEV (reference sequence). CDR3 size: 17 residues. Trimming took off 5 bases at V and 0 bases at J, with 19 bases between the two ends.

This clone was detected only once. The rearrangement uses TRBV6-5 and TRBJ2-7; D is possibly TRBD2 (5 bases). Between the trimmed V and J ends, which lost 6 bases and 5 bases, there was a span of 11 bases. The CDR3 length is 12 residues. The germline gives CDR1 MNHEY, CDR2 SVGAGI. The CDR3 DNA sequence: TGTGCCAGCAGCCGAGGGAGCGACGAGCAGTACTTC. Protein: CASSRGSDEQYF.

This clone was seen only once. V and J are TRBV30 and TRBJ2-7; D perhaps matches TRBD1 (6 bases). Germline values: CDR1 GTSNPN, CDR2 SVGIG (reference sequence). This CDR3 has 13 residues. Trimming removed 8 bases at V and 1 base at J, with 15 bases between. The CDR3 DNA reads as TGTGCCCGCGACGGACAGCAGTCCTACGAGCAGTACTTC. It encodes CARDGQQSYEQYF.

The chain combines TRBV28 with TRBJ2-5, with D maybe TRBD2 (6 bases). Per germline, CDR1 MDHEN and CDR2 SYDVKM. This CDR3 comprises 15 residues. V was cut by 10 bases and J by 0 bases, with 18 bases left in between. The CDR3 loop reads CATTSMRGYQETQYF. The DNA for the CDR3 is TGTGCCACCACCAGCATGCGGGGTTACCAAGAGACCCAGTACTTC. Full variable domain (outside the CDR3, taken from reference TRBV28 and TRBJ2-5): DVKVTQSSRYLVKRTGEKVFLECVQDMDHENMFWYRQDPGLGLRLIYFSYDVKMKEKGDIPEGYSVSREKKERFSLILESASTNQTSMYLCATTSMRGYQETQYFGPGTRLLVL.

In its sample, this clone was seen a few times. V is TRBV30 and J is TRBJ2-2; 8 bases fit TRBD2. V dropped 2 bases and J dropped 1; count of bases not matched to a gene: 9. CDR3 size: 17 residues. In germline, CDR1 is GTSNPN, CDR2 SVGIG (reference sequence). In nucleotides, the CDR3 is TGTGCCTGGAGTCCCTCGGGAGGGGATATGAACACCGGGGAGCTGTTTTTT. It yields the protein CAWSPSGGDMNTGELFF. The whole variable domain, remainder taken from reference TRBV30 and TRBJ2-2, is SQTIHQWPATLVQPVGSPLSLECTVEGTSNPNLYWYRQAAGRGLQLLFYSVGIGQISSEVPQNLSASRPQDRQFILSSKKLLLSDSGFYLCAWSPSGGDMNTGELFFGEGSRLTVL.

The V and J genes are TRBV19 and TRBJ2-1; 12 nucleotides line up with TRBD2. Trimming cost V 7 bases and J 9 bases; bases outside gene matches: 13. The CDR3 sequence is 16 residues long. Per germline, CDR1 LNHDA and CDR2 SQIVND (reference sequence). CDR3 loop: CASTPTRTSGKAEQFF. CDR3 coding DNA: TGTGCCAGTACCCCAACGCGGACTAGCGGGAAGGCTGAGCAGTTCTTC.

The V call is TRBV5-6, the J call TRBJ2-1, with 9 bases lining up with TRBD1. The CDR3 contains 14 residues. Germline trimming cut 0 bases from V and 5 bases from J; bases unmatched to any gene: 0. Germline assignment: CDR1 SGHDT and CDR2 YYEEEE. The CDR3 coding sequence is TGTGCCAGCAGCTTGGGGACAGGGGACAATGAGCAGTTCTTC. This sequence encodes CASSLGTGDNEQFF.

The rearrangement joins TRBV2 to TRBJ2-7; the D gene is possibly TRBD1 (6 bases). Between the trimmed V and J ends, which lost 7 bases and 11 bases, there was a span of 24 bases. CDR1 is SNHLY, CDR2 FYNNEI, per germline. This CDR3 spans 14 amino acids. This chain's CDR3 is CASTGLGAGGFKYF. The CDR3 nucleotides are TGTGCCAGCACCGGGCTGGGGGCAGGTGGGTTTAAGTACTTC.